The 2 T cell receptor beta chains given below trace back to one sample, sequenced in a study of human T cells and chemical hapten exposure. TCRdb re-analysed the RACE reads in MiXCR, keeping a single row per CDR3 protein. The table includes 100,000 to 150,000 distinct CDR3 sequences, roughly 10% detected once. Documented time point: patch test 3, about 24 weeks after DPC sensitization. As for treatment: therapeutic diphenylcyclopropenone sensitization with weekly scalp DPC. Here the sequenced sample was whole blood, taken in connection with sensitization to the hapten diphenylcyclopropenone (DPC). Every receptor here comes from a woman aged 45 to 65 with alopecia areata. Some clones in this sample may be carry-over from other donors' samples.

The chain couples TRBV4-3 to TRBJ1-1; D gene unclear. Trimming cost V 1 base and J 8 bases, with 14 bases left between them. The V gene's germline CDR1 is LGHNA and CDR2 YSLEER. The CDR3 is made up of 14 amino acids. The CDR3 DNA follows: TGCGCCAGCAGCCAAGGGACTGCCCCTGGGGAAGCTTTCTTT. It translates to CASSQGTAPGEAFF.

There are many counts of this clonotype. The chain employs TRBV29-1 and TRBJ1-4, with D tentatively TRBD1 (6 bases). V lost 6 bases, J lost 4 bases, and 15 bases lay in between. In germline, CDR1 is SQVTM, CDR2 ANQGSEA. The CDR3 covers 14 residues. The CDR3 sequence: CSVRQQGVNEKLFF. CDR3 DNA sequence: TGCAGCGTACGGCAACAGGGTGTTAATGAAAAACTGTTTTTT.